One sample yielded the 15 T cell receptor beta chains listed below, sequenced in a study of blood T cell repertoires in COVID-19. The repertoire was sequenced with immunoSEQ multiplex PCR; TCRdb's copy has only in-frame clones and lacks some. The sample contains tens of thousands of clones, around 76% of which appear only once. Material: peripheral blood. These receptors were collected from a woman of 80 years or more with acute or convalescent COVID-19.

V is TRBV28 and J is TRBJ2-3; D possibly corresponds to TRBD2 (5 bases). Trimming cost V 0 bases and J 7 bases, with 11 bases left between them. The CDR3 loop spans 14 amino acids. Germline V gives CDR1 MDHEN, CDR2 SYDVKM. CDR3 amino acids: CASSLWAGGNTQYF. The CDR3 DNA is TGTGCCAGCAGTTTATGGGCAGGAGGAAATACGCAGTATTTT.

This rearrangement joins TRBV19 to TRBJ2-3, with 7 bases lining up with TRBD1. The CDR3 loop spans 14 amino acids. Germline loops: CDR1 LNHDA, CDR2 SQIVND (reference sequence). The ends lost 10 bases at V and 0 bases at J; junction bases unmatched: 7. CDR3 region: CATDRASSTDTQYF. CDR3 coding DNA: TGTGCCACCGACAGGGCCTCTAGCACAGATACGCAGTATTTT.

The chain couples TRBV5-6 to TRBJ2-7; D not resolved. V shed 0 bases and J shed 0 bases, with 7 bases lying between them. There are 14 residues in the CDR3. Germline V gene data show CDR1 as SGHDT and CDR2 as YYEEEE. The CDR3 coding sequence is TGTGCCAGCAGCTTGGGCTCAGGCTCCTACGAGCAGTACTTC. This gives the protein CASSLGSGSYEQYF.

The rearrangement joins TRBV5-5 to TRBJ1-4, with D possibly matching TRBD1 (6 bases). V shed 2 bases and J shed 8 bases, with 16 bases lying between them. Germline assignment: CDR1 SGHKS and CDR2 YYEKEE (reference sequence). This CDR3 is built from 15 residues. The CDR3: CASSFGTRTPEKLFF. In nucleotides, the CDR3 is TGTGCCAGCAGCTTCGGGACACGGACCCCAGAAAAACTGTTTTTT.

The chain couples TRBV3-1 (or the pseudogene TRBV3-2) to TRBJ2-1; TRBD2 is a possible D gene (5 bases). Germline CDR1 reads LGHDT; CDR2 reads YNNKEL (reference sequence). The CDR3 totals 15 residues. V shed 0 bases and J shed 3 bases, with 9 bases lying between them. CDR3 loop: CASSQDSGNYNEQFF. CDR3 nucleotide sequence: TGTGCCAGCAGCCAAGATTCGGGGAACTACAATGAGCAGTTCTTC.

The table lists this clone with a few counts. The chain recombines TRBV24-1 with TRBJ2-4, with TRBD2 matching 10 bases. The V gene end was trimmed by 7 bases and the J gene end by 13 bases; junction bases not matched to a gene: 12. The CDR3 is 14 amino acids. Germline V gives CDR1 KGHDR, CDR2 SFDVKD. The CDR3 spells CATSASGTSAHQYF. Written as DNA, the CDR3 is TGTGCCACCAGCGCCTCCGGGACTAGCGCCCACCAGTACTTC.

Details on this clone: At one end, the junction sequence differs from germline, possibly due to a read error. This rearrangement joins TRBV12-3 or TRBV12-4 to TRBJ2-7, with TRBD2 matching 8 bases. The CDR3 sequence is 13 residues long. Here the CDR3 reads CASSVAGLYEQYF. The CDR3 nucleotides are TGTGCCAGCAGTGTAGCGGGGCTCTACGAGCAGTACTTC.

The chain's CDR3 is CASSIWAGNDQPQHF. The CDR3 nucleotides read TGTGCCAGTAGTATATGGGCAGGGAACGATCAGCCCCAGCATTTT. This chain links TRBV19 with TRBJ1-5; perhaps TRBD1 as D (5 bases). The CDR3 is 15 residues long. The ends were cut back, 2 bases at V and 5 bases at J, with 13 bases in the middle. Germline loops: CDR1 LNHDA, CDR2 SQIVND (reference sequence). Full variable domain (outside the CDR3, taken from reference TRBV19 and TRBJ1-5): DGGITQSPKYLFRKEGQNVTLSCEQNLNHDAMYWYRQDPGQGLRLIYYSQIVNDFQKGDIAEGYSVSREKKESFPLTVTSAQKNPTAFYLCASSIWAGNDQPQHFGDGTRLSIL.

This clone was recorded a few times. This chain connects TRBV2 to TRBJ1-5; D call uncertain. V was trimmed by 7 bases and J by 0 bases, leaving 7 bases between them. Germline V gene lookup returns CDR1 SNHLY and CDR2 FYNNEI. This CDR3 has 13 residues. As DNA, the CDR3 is TGTGCCAGCACGATCTATAGCAATCAGCCCCAGCATTTT. Encoded protein: CASTIYSNQPQHF. The full variable domain, rest sourced from reference TRBV2 and TRBJ1-5, is EPEVTQTPSHQVTQMGQEVILRCVPISNHLYFYWYRQILGQKVEFLVSFYNNEISEKSEIFDDQFSVERPDGSNFTLKIRSTKLEDSAMYFCASTIYSNQPQHFGDGTRLSIL.

This chain joins TRBV28 and TRBJ2-3; tentatively, D is TRBD1 (6 bases). Germline loops: CDR1 MDHEN, CDR2 SYDVKM. CDR3 length: 14 residues. V was trimmed by 3 bases and J by 5 bases, leaving 12 bases between them. The CDR3 here is CASSFQGYGDTQYF. CDR3 coding DNA: TGTGCCAGCAGTTTCCAGGGGTACGGAGATACGCAGTATTTT.

The V and J genes are TRBV9 and TRBJ2-3, with 9 bases that match TRBD2. J was trimmed by 8 bases and V by 3 bases; bases with no gene match: 4. The CDR3 is made up of 13 amino acids. Germline CDR1 is SGDLS and CDR2 is YYNGEE. CDR3 bases: TGTGCCAGCAGCGCCATTAGCGGGAGTACGCAGTATTTT. As protein: CASSAISGSTQYF. The whole variable domain, remainder taken from reference TRBV9 and TRBJ2-3, is DSGVTQTPKHLITATGQRVTLRCSPRSGDLSVYWYQQSLDQGLQFLIQYYNGEERAKGNILERFSAQQFPDLHSELNLSSLELGDSALYFCASSAISGSTQYFGPGTRLTVL.

The chain's CDR3 is CSVEDGQTYGYTF. The CDR3 DNA reads as TGCAGCGTTGAAGATGGGCAGACCTATGGCTACACCTTC. The genes are TRBV29-1 and TRBJ1-2; D gene ambiguous. The CDR3 length is 13 residues. Trimming left V 0 bases short and J 4 bases short, with 9 bases between. The germline V gene has CDR1 SQVTM and CDR2 ANQGSEA.

Only one count was recorded for this clone. The V gene is TRBV10-1, the J gene TRBJ2-3; D may be TRBD1 (5 bases). The CDR3 has 15 amino acids. V was shortened by 0 bases and J by 1 base, with 8 bases between the two germline ends. CDR1 is WNHNN, CDR2 SYGVQD, per germline (reference sequence). For the CDR3, the DNA is TGCGCCAGCAGTGAGTCAGGGGCTGGCACAGATACGCAGTATTTT. Translation: CASSESGAGTDTQYF.

The genes are TRBV4-1 and TRBJ1-2; no clear D. Germline V CDR1 and CDR2: MGHRA, YSYEKL. This CDR3 has 15 amino acids. Trimming left V 0 bases short and J 2 bases short, with 10 bases between. The CDR3 reads CASSQERNLNYGYTF. CDR3 nucleotide sequence: TGCGCCAGCAGCCAAGAGAGGAATTTAAACTATGGCTACACCTTC.

The chain couples TRBV25-1 to TRBJ1-1, with D hard to call. Trimming shortened V by 10 bases and J by 0 bases, and 15 bases separated the two germline ends. The CDR3 totals 14 residues. Germline assignment: CDR1 MGHDK and CDR2 SYGVNS. The CDR3 DNA is TGTGCCATCAGCCTCATGCCTATGAACACTGAAGCTTTCTTT. Its translation: CAISLMPMNTEAFF.